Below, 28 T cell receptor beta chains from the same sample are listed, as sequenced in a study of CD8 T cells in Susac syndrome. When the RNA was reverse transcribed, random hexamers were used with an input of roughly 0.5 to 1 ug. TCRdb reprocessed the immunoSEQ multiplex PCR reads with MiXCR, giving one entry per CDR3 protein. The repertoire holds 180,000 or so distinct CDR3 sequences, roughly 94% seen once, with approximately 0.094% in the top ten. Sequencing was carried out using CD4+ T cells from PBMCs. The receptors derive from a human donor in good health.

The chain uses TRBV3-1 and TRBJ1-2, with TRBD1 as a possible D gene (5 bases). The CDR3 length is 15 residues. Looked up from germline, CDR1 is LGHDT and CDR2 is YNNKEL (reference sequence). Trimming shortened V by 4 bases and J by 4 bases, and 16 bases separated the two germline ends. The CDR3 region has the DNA TGTGCCAGCAGCCCGACAGACAACGATCTCTATGGCTACACCTTC. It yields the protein CASSPTDNDLYGYTF.

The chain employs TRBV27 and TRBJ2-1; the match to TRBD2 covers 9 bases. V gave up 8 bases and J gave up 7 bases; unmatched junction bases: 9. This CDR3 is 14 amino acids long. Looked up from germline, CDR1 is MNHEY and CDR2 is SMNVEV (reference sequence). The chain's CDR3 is CASYLSGRGNEQFF. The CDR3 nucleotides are TGTGCCAGCTACCTTAGCGGGAGAGGGAATGAGCAGTTCTTC.

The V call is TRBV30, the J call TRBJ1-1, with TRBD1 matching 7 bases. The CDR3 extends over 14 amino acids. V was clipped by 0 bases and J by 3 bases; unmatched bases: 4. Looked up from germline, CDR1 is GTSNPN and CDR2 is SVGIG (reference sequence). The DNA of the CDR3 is TGTGCCTGGAGTGTATCTACAGGGGACACTGAAGCTTTCTTT. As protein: CAWSVSTGDTEAFF.

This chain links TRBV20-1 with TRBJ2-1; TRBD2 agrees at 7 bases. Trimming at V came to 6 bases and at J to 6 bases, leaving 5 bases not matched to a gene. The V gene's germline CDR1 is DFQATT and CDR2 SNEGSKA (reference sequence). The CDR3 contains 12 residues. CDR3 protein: CSAAAGLNEQFF. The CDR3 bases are TGCAGTGCCGCAGCGGGGCTCAATGAGCAGTTCTTC.

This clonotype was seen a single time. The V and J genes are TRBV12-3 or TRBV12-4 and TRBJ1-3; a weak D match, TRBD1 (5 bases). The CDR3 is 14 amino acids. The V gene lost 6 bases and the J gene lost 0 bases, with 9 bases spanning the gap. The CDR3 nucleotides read TGTGCCAGCAGGATGGACACCTCTGGAAACACCATATATTTT. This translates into CASRMDTSGNTIYF.

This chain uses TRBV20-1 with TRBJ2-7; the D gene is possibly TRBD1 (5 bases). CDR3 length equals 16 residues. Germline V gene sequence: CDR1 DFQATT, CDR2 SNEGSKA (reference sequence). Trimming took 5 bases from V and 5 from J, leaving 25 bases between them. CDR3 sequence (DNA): TGCAGTGCTCTCCGAAGTAGGGCAGGGCTCAGCCACGAGCAGTACTTC. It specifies CSALRSRAGLSHEQYF.

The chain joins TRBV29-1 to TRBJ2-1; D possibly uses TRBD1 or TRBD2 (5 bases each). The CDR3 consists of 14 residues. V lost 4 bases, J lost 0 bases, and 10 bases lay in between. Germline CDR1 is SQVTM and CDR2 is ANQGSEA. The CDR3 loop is CSVGGGSSYNEQFF. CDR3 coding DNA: TGCAGCGTTGGTGGGGGAAGCTCCTACAATGAGCAGTTCTTC.

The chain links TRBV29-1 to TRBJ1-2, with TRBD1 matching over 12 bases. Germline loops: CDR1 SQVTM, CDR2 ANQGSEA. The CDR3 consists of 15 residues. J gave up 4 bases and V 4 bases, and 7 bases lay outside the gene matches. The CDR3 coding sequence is TGCAGCGTTGTCCCGGGACAGGGGGCAATCTATGGCTACACCTTC. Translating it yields CSVVPGQGAIYGYTF. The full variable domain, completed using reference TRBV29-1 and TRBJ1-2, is SAVISQKPSRDICQRGTSLTIQCQVDSQVTMMFWYRQQPGQSLTLIATANQGSEATYESGFVIDKFPISRPNLTFSTLTVSNMSPEDSSIYLCSVVPGQGAIYGYTFGSGTRLTVV.

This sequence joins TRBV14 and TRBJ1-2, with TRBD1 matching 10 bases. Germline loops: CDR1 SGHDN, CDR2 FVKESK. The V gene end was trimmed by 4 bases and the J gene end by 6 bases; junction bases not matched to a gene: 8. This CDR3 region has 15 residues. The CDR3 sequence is CASSPQTGGIDGYTF. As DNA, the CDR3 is TGTGCCAGCAGCCCGCAGACAGGGGGCATTGATGGCTACACCTTC.

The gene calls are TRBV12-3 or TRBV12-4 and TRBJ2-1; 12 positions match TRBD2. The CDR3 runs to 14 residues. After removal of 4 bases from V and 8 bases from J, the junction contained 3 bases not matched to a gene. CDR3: CASSSTSGSDEQFF. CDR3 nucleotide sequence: TGTGCCAGCAGTTCGACTAGCGGGAGCGATGAGCAGTTCTTC.

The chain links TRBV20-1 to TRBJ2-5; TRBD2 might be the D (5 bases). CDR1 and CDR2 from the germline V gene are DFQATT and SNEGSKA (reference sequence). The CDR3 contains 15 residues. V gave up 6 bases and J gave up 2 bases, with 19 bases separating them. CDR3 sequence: CSAQTGLALQETQYF. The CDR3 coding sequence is TGCAGTGCCCAGACTGGCCTAGCTCTACAAGAGACCCAGTACTTC.

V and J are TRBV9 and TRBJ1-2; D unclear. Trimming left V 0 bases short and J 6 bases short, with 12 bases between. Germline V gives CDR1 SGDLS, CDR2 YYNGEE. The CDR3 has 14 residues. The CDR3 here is CASSVDVRADGYTF. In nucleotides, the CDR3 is TGTGCCAGCAGCGTAGATGTTAGGGCAGATGGCTACACCTTC.

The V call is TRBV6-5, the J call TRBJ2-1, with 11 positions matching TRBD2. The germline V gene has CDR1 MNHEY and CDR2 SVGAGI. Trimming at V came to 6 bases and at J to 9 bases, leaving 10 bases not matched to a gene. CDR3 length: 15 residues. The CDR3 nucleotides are TGTGCCAGCAGCCTTAGCGGGGGGGCCTCCGGTGAGCAGTTCTTC. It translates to CASSLSGGASGEQFF.

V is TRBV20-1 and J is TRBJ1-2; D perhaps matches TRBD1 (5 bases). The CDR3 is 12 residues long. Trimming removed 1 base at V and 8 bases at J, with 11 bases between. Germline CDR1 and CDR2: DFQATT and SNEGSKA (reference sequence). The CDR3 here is CSARAPQEGYTF. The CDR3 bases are TGCAGTGCTAGAGCACCACAGGAGGGCTACACCTTC.

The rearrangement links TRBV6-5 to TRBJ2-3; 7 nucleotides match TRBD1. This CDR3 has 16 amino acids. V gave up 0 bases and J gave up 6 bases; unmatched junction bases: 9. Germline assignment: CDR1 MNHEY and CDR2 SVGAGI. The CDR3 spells CASSYSRQGLGDTQYF. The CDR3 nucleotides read TGTGCCAGCAGTTACTCGAGACAGGGCCTGGGGGATACGCAGTATTTT.

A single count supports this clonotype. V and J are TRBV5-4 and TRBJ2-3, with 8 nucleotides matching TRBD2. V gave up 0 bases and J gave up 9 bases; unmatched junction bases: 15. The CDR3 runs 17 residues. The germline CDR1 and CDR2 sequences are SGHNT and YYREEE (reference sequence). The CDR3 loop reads CASSLGASVREGHTQYF. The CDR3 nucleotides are TGTGCCAGCAGCTTGGGGGCTTCCGTTCGGGAGGGCCACACGCAGTATTTT.

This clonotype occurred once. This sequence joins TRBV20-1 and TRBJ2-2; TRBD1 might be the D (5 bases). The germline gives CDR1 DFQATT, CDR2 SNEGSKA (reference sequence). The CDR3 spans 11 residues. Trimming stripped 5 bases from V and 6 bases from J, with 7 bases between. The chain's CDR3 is CSAAGPGELFF. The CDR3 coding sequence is TGCAGTGCTGCAGGGCCCGGGGAGCTGTTTTTT.

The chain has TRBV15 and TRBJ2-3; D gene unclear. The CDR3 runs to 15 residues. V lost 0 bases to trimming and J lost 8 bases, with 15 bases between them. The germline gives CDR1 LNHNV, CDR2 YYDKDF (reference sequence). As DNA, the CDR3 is TGTGCCACCAGCAGAGAGATGTCGCCATTAACTACGCAGTATTTT. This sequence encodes CATSREMSPLTTQYF.

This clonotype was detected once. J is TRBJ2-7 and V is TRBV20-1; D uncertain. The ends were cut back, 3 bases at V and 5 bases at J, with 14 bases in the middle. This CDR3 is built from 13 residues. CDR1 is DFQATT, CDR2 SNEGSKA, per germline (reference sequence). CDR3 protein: CSARAAGRHEQYV. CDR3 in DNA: TGCAGTGCTAGGGCCGCCGGGCGACACGAGCAGTACGTC.

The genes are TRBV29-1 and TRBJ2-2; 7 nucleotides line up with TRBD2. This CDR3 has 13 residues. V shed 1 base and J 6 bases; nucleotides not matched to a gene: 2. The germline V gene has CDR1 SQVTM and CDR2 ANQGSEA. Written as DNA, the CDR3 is TGCAGCGTTGAAGGGACTAGGGCCGGGGAGCTGTTTTTT. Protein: CSVEGTRAGELFF.

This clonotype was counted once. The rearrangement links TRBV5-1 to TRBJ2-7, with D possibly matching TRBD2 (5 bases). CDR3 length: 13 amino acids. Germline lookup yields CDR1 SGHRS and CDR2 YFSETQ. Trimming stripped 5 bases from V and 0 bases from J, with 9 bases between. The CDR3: CASRRDSSYEQYV. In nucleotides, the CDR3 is TGCGCCAGCAGGAGGGATTCCTCCTACGAGCAGTACGTC.

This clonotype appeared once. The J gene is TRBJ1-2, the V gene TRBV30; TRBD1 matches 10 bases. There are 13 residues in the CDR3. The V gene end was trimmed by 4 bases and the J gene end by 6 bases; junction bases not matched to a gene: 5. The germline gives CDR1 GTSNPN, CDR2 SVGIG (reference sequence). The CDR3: CAWTTGGNNGYTF. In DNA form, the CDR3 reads TGTGCCTGGACGACAGGGGGCAATAATGGCTACACCTTC.

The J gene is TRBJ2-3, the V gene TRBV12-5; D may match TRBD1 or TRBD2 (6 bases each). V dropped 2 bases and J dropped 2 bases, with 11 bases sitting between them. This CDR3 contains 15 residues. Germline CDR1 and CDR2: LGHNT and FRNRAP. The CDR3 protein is CASGLIGGHTDTQYF. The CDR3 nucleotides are TGTGCTAGTGGTTTGATCGGGGGCCACACAGATACGCAGTATTTT.

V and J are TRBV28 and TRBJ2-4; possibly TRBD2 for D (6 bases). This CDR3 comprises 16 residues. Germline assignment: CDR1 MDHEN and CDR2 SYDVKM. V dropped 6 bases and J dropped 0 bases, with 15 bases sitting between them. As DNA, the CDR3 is TGTGCCAGCAGGGCAGGCGGGGATCTAGCCAAAAACATTCAGTACTTC. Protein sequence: CASRAGGDLAKNIQYF.

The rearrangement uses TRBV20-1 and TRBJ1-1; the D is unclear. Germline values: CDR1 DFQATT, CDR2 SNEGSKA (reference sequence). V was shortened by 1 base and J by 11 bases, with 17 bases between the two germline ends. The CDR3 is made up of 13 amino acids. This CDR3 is CSARAAKNSGAFF. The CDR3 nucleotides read TGCAGTGCTAGAGCCGCTAAAAACAGTGGGGCTTTCTTT.

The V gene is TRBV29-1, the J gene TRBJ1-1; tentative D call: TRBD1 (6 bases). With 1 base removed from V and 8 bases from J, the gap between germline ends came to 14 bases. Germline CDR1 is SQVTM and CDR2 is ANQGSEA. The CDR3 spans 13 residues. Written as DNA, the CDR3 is TGCAGCGTTGAAGGGGACACGACCCCCGAAGCTTTCTTT. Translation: CSVEGDTTPEAFF. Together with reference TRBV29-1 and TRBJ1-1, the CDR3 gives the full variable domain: SAVISQKPSRDICQRGTSLTIQCQVDSQVTMMFWYRQQPGQSLTLIATANQGSEATYESGFVIDKFPISRPNLTFSTLTVSNMSPEDSSIYLCSVEGDTTPEAFFGQGTRLTVV.

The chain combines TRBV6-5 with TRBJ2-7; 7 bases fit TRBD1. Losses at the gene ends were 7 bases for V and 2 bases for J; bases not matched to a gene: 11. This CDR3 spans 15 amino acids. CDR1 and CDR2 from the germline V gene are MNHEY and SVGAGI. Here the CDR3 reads CASTPNRGVAYEQYF. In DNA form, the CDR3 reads TGTGCCAGCACCCCGAACAGGGGTGTCGCCTACGAGCAGTACTTC.

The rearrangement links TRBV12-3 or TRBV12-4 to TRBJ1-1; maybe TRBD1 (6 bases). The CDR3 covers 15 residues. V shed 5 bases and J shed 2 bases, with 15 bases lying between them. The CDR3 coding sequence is TGTGCCAGCAGTCCCTTCAGGGGAACTAACACTGAAGCTTTCTTT. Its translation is CASSPFRGTNTEAFF.